The 23 T cell receptor beta chains in this list originate from one sample, sequenced in a study of early T cells in non-severe SARS-CoV-2 infection (dated by TCRdb to the early 2020s). Libraries were made using 5' RACE. Sequenced on a NextSeq 500. The public sequencing data were trimmed at Q25 with fastp and processed into clonotypes with MiXCR by TCRdb, which kept only in-frame beta chains. Records with the same CDR3 protein are collapsed into one entry carrying the most frequent genes and DNA. For this sample the table gives over 50,000 distinct CDR3 sequences, of which roughly 8.2% were detected only once. About 4.2% of the sample belongs to the ten largest clones. The sample was whole blood. The receptors were gathered from an adult who was a healthcare worker with PCR-confirmed SARS-CoV-2 infection or an uninfected control (not recorded which).

This clonotype was counted ten times or more. The chain carries TRBV5-1 and TRBJ2-1; tentative D call: TRBD2 (5 bases). The CDR3 is 11 residues long. V lost 6 bases and J lost 7, with 8 bases in between. CDR1 SGHRS and CDR2 YFSETQ come from the germline V gene. The CDR3 loop reads CASIRGNEQFF. In DNA, the CDR3 is TGCGCCAGCATCCGGGGAAATGAGCAGTTCTTC.

This chain uses TRBV20-1 with TRBJ1-2, with TRBD1 matching 10 bases. V was clipped by 4 bases and J by 9 bases; unmatched bases: 11. Looked up from germline, CDR1 is DFQATT and CDR2 is SNEGSKA (reference sequence). CDR3 length: 14 residues. The CDR3 sequence: CSATPGQGMSSYTF. For the CDR3, the DNA is TGCAGTGCTACACCGGGACAGGGGATGTCGAGCTACACCTTC.

In this sample, this clonotype turned up many times. The chain recombines TRBV20-1 with TRBJ2-2, with D unclear. Germline V CDR1 and CDR2: DFQATT, SNEGSKA (reference sequence). V gave up 0 bases and J gave up 4 bases, with 12 bases separating them. The CDR3 contains 15 residues. Here the CDR3 reads CSARDLTAITGELFF. The DNA for the CDR3 is TGCAGTGCTAGAGATCTGACCGCTATCACCGGGGAGCTGTTTTTT.

In its sample, this clonotype was seen a few times. The V call is TRBV4-1, the J call TRBJ2-2, with 11 nucleotides matching TRBD2. The V and J ends lost 0 bases and 6 bases, in that order; junction bases with no gene match: 3. Germline V gene sequence: CDR1 MGHRA, CDR2 YSYEKL. The CDR3 loop spans 16 amino acids. The CDR3 region is CASSQDSGGASGELFF. The CDR3 region has the DNA TGCGCCAGCAGCCAAGATAGCGGGGGGGCCTCCGGGGAGCTGTTTTTT.

The chain employs TRBV20-1 and TRBJ1-5, with 7 bases matching TRBD1. Germline CDR1 reads DFQATT; CDR2 reads SNEGSKA (reference sequence). There are 16 residues in the CDR3. J gave up 5 bases and V 0 bases, and 10 bases lay outside the gene matches. The CDR3 reads CSARDSSRGSDQPQHF. The CDR3 DNA reads TGCAGTGCTAGAGACTCGAGCAGGGGGTCGGATCAGCCCCAGCATTTT.

This clonotype was counted a few times. This CDR3 reads CSVEILAGTDTQYF. The CDR3 nucleotides are TGCAGCGTTGAAATACTAGCGGGAACAGATACGCAGTATTTT. The V and J genes are TRBV29-1 and TRBJ2-3, with TRBD2 matching over 10 bases. Germline V gives CDR1 SQVTM, CDR2 ANQGSEA. The CDR3 loop spans 14 amino acids. The V segment lost 2 bases and the J segment 3 bases; nucleotides outside the gene matches: 2.

The CDR3 loop reads CASSHGRNSYEQYF. CDR3 DNA sequence: TGTGCCAGCAGCCATGGACGGAACTCCTACGAGCAGTACTTC. The rearrangement links TRBV6-5 to TRBJ2-7; no firm D call. CDR3 length: 14 residues. The germline gives CDR1 MNHEY, CDR2 SVGAGI. The V and J ends lost 6 bases and 0 bases respectively, with 12 bases between them.

The chain joins TRBV28 to TRBJ1-5; D uncertain. Germline V CDR1 and CDR2: MDHEN, SYDVKM. Trimming stripped 2 bases from V and 4 bases from J, with 12 bases between. This CDR3 comprises 15 residues. The chain's CDR3 is CASSLLWRTNQPQHF. CDR3 bases: TGTGCCAGCAGTTTACTTTGGAGAACTAATCAGCCCCAGCATTTT.

This clonotype has a count of ten or more. The chain couples TRBV27 to TRBJ2-1; the D gene is possibly TRBD2 (5 bases). CDR1 MNHEY and CDR2 SMNVEV come from the germline V gene (reference sequence). V was trimmed by 8 bases and J by 8 bases, leaving 13 bases between them. The CDR3 has 12 amino acids. CDR3 amino acids: CASGKTEDEQFF. The DNA of the CDR3 is TGTGCCAGCGGTAAGACGGAGGATGAGCAGTTCTTC.

The table lists this clonotype with a few counts. This sequence joins TRBV20-1 and TRBJ2-3; D uncertain. The germline CDR1 and CDR2 sequences are DFQATT and SNEGSKA (reference sequence). The CDR3 runs 14 residues. With 0 bases removed from V and 6 bases from J, the gap between germline ends came to 13 bases. In nucleotides, the CDR3 is TGCAGTGCTAGAGATCCACTCTCACTGGATACGCAGTATTTT. Translating gives CSARDPLSLDTQYF.

V and J are TRBV7-2 and TRBJ1-4; 9 positions match TRBD1. The V gene end was trimmed by 2 bases and the J gene end by 8 bases; junction bases not matched to a gene: 9. The CDR3 totals 16 residues. Germline values: CDR1 SGHTA, CDR2 FQGNSA. The CDR3 loop is CASSLRPGQGQEKLFF. The CDR3 DNA sequence: TGTGCCAGCAGCTTAAGGCCGGGACAGGGCCAGGAAAAACTGTTTTTT.

By share of the sample, this clonotype is medium-sized. The chain has TRBV6-1 and TRBJ1-6, with D possibly being TRBD1 (5 bases). Looked up from germline, CDR1 is MNHNS and CDR2 is SASEGT. The CDR3 contains 14 residues. With 9 bases removed from V and 10 bases from J, the gap between germline ends came to 19 bases. CDR3 protein: CASEYGGNESPLHF. The CDR3 DNA reads as TGTGCCAGTGAATACGGGGGTAATGAATCACCCCTCCACTTT.

This chain joins TRBV5-4 and TRBJ2-5; 7 positions agree with TRBD1. The CDR3 runs to 15 residues. V shed 3 bases and J 2 bases; nucleotides not matched to a gene: 7. Germline loops: CDR1 SGHNT, CDR2 YYREEE (reference sequence). The DNA of the CDR3 is TGTGCCAGCAGCTCGGGACAGTGGGATCAAGAGACCCAGTACTTC. It encodes CASSSGQWDQETQYF.

This clonotype was found many times. This chain connects TRBV24-1 to TRBJ2-1; no clear D gene. In germline, CDR1 is KGHDR, CDR2 SFDVKD. The CDR3 is 11 amino acids. V gave up 2 bases and J gave up 5 bases, with 0 bases separating them. CDR3 sequence (DNA): TGTGCCACCAGTGATTACAATGAGCAGTTCTTC. Its translation is CATSDYNEQFF.

V and J are TRBV11-2 and TRBJ2-1; 15 nucleotides match TRBD2. The trim removed 6 bases at V and 8 bases at J, leaving 5 bases unmatched. Germline CDR1 is SGHAT and CDR2 is FQNNGV. There are 15 residues in the CDR3. The DNA for the CDR3 is TGTGCCAGCAGTCGGACTAGCGGGAGGGTCCATGAGCAGTTCTTC. Translating gives CASSRTSGRVHEQFF. The full variable domain, its missing parts supplied by reference TRBV11-2 and TRBJ2-1, is EAGVAQSPRYKIIEKRQSVAFWCNPISGHATLYWYQQILGQGPKLLIQFQNNGVVDDSQLPKDRFSAERLKGVDSTLKIQPAKLEDSAVYLCASSRTSGRVHEQFFGPGTRLTVL.

In this sample, this clonotype turned up many times. V gene TRBV20-1 combines with J gene TRBJ2-7; 10 bases line up with TRBD2. The germline gives CDR1 DFQATT, CDR2 SNEGSKA (reference sequence). J gave up 4 bases and V 4 bases, and 10 bases lay outside the gene matches. The CDR3 is made up of 15 amino acids. The DNA of the CDR3 is TGCAGTGCTACCCCTCTAGCGGGAGTAGTATACGAGCAGTACTTC. Residues: CSATPLAGVVYEQYF.

This clonotype has only a few counts. This chain links TRBV3-1 with TRBJ2-5; D is unresolved. The CDR3 is 15 residues long. V was pared by 3 bases and J by 0 bases, with 11 bases between. CDR1 LGHDT and CDR2 YNNKEL come from the germline V gene (reference sequence). This chain's CDR3 is CASSQDLADQETQYF. The CDR3 region has the DNA TGTGCCAGCAGCCAGGATCTTGCGGACCAAGAGACCCAGTACTTC.

In its sample, this clonotype was seen a few times. The chain carries TRBV7-2 and TRBJ2-3, with 7 bases fitting TRBD2. This CDR3 is built from 12 residues. Looked up from germline, CDR1 is SGHTA and CDR2 is FQGNSA. The V gene end was trimmed by 4 bases and the J gene end by 5 bases; junction bases not matched to a gene: 0. CDR3 loop: CASSSGGDTQYF. The CDR3 DNA reads as TGTGCCAGCAGCTCGGGGGGAGATACGCAGTATTTT.

This clonotype was seen repeatedly, ten times or more. This chain joins TRBV7-2 and TRBJ2-3; TRBD2 agrees at 12 bases. Germline V gene sequence: CDR1 SGHTA, CDR2 FQGNSA. Trimming took 3 bases from V and 5 from J; bases not matched to a gene: 12. The CDR3 consists of 18 residues. CDR3 nucleotides: TGTGCCAGCAGCTTCGGCTACCCTAGCGGGGGGGCCAGAGATACGCAGTATTTT. Protein product: CASSFGYPSGGARDTQYF.

This clonotype was seen many times. CDR3 DNA sequence: TGTGCCAGCAGTGAATATAGGACGCCAGGCGAGCAGTACTTC. Its translation is CASSEYRTPGEQYF. The rearrangement uses TRBV25-1 and TRBJ2-7; D remains unclear. V was shortened by 0 bases and J by 6 bases, with 12 bases between the two germline ends. CDR3 length equals 14 residues. CDR1 is MGHDK, CDR2 SYGVNS, per germline.

The chain couples TRBV10-3 to TRBJ2-7, with D maybe TRBD1 (5 bases). Germline V gives CDR1 ENHRY, CDR2 SYGVKD. The V and J ends lost 6 bases and 2 bases respectively, with 11 bases between them. The CDR3 contains 13 residues. CDR3 in DNA: TGTGCCATCAGCCAACAGGACACCTACGAGCAGTACTTC. This encodes CAISQQDTYEQYF.

This clonotype was picked up a small number of times. V and J are TRBV27 and TRBJ1-1; no clear D. Trimming shortened V by 5 bases and J by 6 bases, and 16 bases separated the two germline ends. There are 14 residues in the CDR3. Germline assignment: CDR1 MNHEY and CDR2 SMNVEV (reference sequence). CDR3 loop: CASSPHNRRAEAFF. For the CDR3, the DNA is TGTGCCAGCAGTCCCCATAACCGACGGGCTGAAGCTTTCTTT.

In this sample, this clonotype turned up many times. The CDR3 nucleotides read TGTGCCAGCAGTGAACGGGCTAGCGGCTACGAGCAGTACTTC. It specifies CASSERASGYEQYF. The V gene is TRBV25-1, the J gene TRBJ2-7, with 7 bases identical to TRBD2. Germline V gene lookup returns CDR1 MGHDK and CDR2 SYGVNS. The CDR3 runs to 14 residues. The V segment lost 2 bases and the J segment 3 bases; nucleotides outside the gene matches: 4.